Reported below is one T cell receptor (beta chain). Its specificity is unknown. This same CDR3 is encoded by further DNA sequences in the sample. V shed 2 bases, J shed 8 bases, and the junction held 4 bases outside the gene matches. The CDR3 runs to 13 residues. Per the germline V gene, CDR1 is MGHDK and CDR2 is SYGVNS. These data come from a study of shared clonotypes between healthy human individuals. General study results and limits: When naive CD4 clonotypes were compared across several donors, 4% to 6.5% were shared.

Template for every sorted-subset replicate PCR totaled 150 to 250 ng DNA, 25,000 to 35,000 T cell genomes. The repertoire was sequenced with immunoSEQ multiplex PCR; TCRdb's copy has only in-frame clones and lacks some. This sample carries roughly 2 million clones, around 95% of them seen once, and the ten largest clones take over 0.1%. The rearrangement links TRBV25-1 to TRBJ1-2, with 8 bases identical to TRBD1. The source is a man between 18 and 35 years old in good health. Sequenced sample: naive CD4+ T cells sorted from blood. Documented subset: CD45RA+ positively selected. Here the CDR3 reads CASSEQGARGYTF. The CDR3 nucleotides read TGTGCCAGCAGTGAACAGGGGGCGAGAGGCTACACCTTC.